This TCR beta chain was obtained from a study of CD8 T cells in ankylosing spondylitis (dated by TCRdb to 2016 to 2017). The study in broad terms: The study profiled T cell receptor beta repertoires in healthy donors and ankylosing spondylitis patients to find disease-linked TCR variants. Peripheral blood was sampled, and synovial fluid was additionally collected from ankylosing spondylitis patients. The full study cohort was made up of approximately 27 ankylosing spondylitis patients and 108 healthy donors.

The research as a whole found: A TCR beta motif made up of several highly homologous amino acid variants appeared to be characteristic of blood from ankylosing spondylitis patients. According to the report, matched synovial fluid samples from ankylosing spondylitis patients were significantly enriched for the disease-linked clones. Some motif variants had previously been reported in the synovial fluid and blood of reactive arthritis patients, which suggests shared mechanisms of disease initiation. In peripheral blood, the disease-linked clones were found at relatively low frequencies and had a CD8+ phenotype.

Sequencing was carried out with an Illumina HiSeq 2500. Quantitative 5'-RACE with molecular barcodes was the method used to prepare the TCR beta libraries. Per the authors' processing: To identify disease-linked TCR variants, a new computational method was used, one built on a probabilistic model of VDJ rearrangement. TCRdb reprocessing: public reads trimmed at Q25 with fastp, clones called with MiXCR, in-frame beta chains kept. Rows are unified per CDR3 protein, each entry keeping the most common DNA and genes. TCRdb, not the original authors, processed these V and J calls. The sample profile shows 350,000 to 550,000 distinct CDR3 sequences; around 26% of them were found once. The ten largest clones capture about 0.9% of the sample. As to this clonotype: It has no known antigen specificity. No much larger clonotype is one base removed from it; base qualities were not supplied.

Its CDR3 holds 13 amino acids, cysteine through phenylalanine. Just CDR3 DNA is preserved here, 39 bases in frame from base 1. CDR1 SGHRS and CDR2 YFSETQ are derived from the germline V gene. V and J lose 4 bases and 6 bases, and a span of 13 bases separates them. The sequence was collected from a male donor with ankylosing spondylitis. The rearranged chain carries TRBV5-1 and TRBJ1-2; perhaps TRBD1 is the D gene, with 6 bases matching. The material sequenced was blood, either unsorted or a sorted T cell fraction (not recorded which). For the CDR3, the sequence is CASSQDSYDGYTF. The nucleotide sequence is given as TGCGCCAGCAGCCAGGACAGCTACGATGGCTACACCTTC. This CDR3, with the reference TRBV5-1 and TRBJ1-2 proteins standing in past its ends, gives the full variable domain KAGVTQTPRYLIKTRGQQVTLSCSPISGHRSVSWYQQTPGQGLQFLFEYFSETQRNKGNFPGRFSGRQFSNSRSEMNVSTLELGDSALYLCASSQDSYDGYTFGSGTRLTVV.